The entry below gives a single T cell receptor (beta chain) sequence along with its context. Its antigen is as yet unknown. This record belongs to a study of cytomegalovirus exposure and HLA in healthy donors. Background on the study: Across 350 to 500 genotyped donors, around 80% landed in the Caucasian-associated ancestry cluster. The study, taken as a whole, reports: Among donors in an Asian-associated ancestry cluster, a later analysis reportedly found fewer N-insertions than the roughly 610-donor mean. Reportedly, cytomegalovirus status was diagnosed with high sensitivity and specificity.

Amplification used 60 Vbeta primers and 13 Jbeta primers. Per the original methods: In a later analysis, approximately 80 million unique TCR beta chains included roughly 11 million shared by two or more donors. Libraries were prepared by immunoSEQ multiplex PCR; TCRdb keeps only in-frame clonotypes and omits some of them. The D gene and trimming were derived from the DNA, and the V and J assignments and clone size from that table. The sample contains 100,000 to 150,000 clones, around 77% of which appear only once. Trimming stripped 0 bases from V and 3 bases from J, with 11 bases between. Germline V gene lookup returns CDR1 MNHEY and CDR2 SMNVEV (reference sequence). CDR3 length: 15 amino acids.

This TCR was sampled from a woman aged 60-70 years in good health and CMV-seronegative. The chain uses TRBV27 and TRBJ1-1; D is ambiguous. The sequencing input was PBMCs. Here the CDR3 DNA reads TGTGCCAGCAGTTTATCTAGAATCGTTGACACTGAAGCTTTCTTT. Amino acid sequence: CASSLSRIVDTEAFF.